This T cell receptor (beta chain) was documented in a study of identical twins' blood T cells. Comments on this clonotype: Its antigen is still unknown.

Sample barcodes were added at both library ends during cDNA synthesis. TCRdb redid the calling of the 5' RACE reads with MiXCR, one entry per CDR3 protein. The sample shows 350,000 to 450,000 distinct CDR3 sequences, about 28% of them seen only once. Study-level results: Twin similarity might stem from environmental factors, not only genetics.

Germline-derived CDR1 and CDR2 are MNHEY and SVGEGT. The CDR3 covers 15 residues. Trimming removed 7 bases from V and 2 bases from J, with 15 bases in between. The rearrangement links TRBV6-2 or TRBV6-3 to TRBJ1-5, with TRBD1 as a possible D gene (5 bases). The sequence derives from a woman aged 18 to 55 in good health. Sequenced material: PBMCs. DNA of the CDR3: TGTGCCAGCAAATTCCGGGGGTTTGGCAATCAGCCCCAGCATTTT. Protein product: CASKFRGFGNQPQHF.